Listed here are 10 T cell receptor beta chains from one sample, sequenced in a study of cytomegalovirus exposure and HLA in healthy donors. Both 60 Vbeta primers and 13 Jbeta primers went into the PCR. Profiling relied on immunoSEQ multiplex PCR, and the TCRdb table lists in-frame clones only, not all of them. The table shows 60,000 to 70,000 clones, with roughly 72% occurring only once. The sample consisted of PBMCs. These receptors originate from a man aged 50 to 60 in good health and CMV-seronegative.

The chain carries TRBV11-2 and TRBJ2-2, with 10 nucleotides matching TRBD2. The CDR3 loop spans 15 amino acids. Germline V gene sequence: CDR1 SGHAT, CDR2 FQNNGV. Losses at the gene ends were 4 bases for V and 5 bases for J; bases not matched to a gene: 4. The CDR3 DNA follows: TGTGCCAGCAGCTCAGCGGGAGGGCCTACCGGGGAGCTGTTTTTT. This codes for CASSSAGGPTGELFF.

The J gene is TRBJ1-1, the V gene TRBV7-8; 7 bases align to TRBD1. This CDR3 has 14 residues. Germline V lookup: CDR1 SGHVS, CDR2 FQNEAQ. V was pared by 5 bases and J by 1 base, with 4 bases of the junction left unmatched. The CDR3 coding sequence is TGTGCCAGCAGCACCGGACAGGCGAACACTGAAGCTTTCTTT. Protein: CASSTGQANTEAFF.

The CDR3 nucleotides read TGTGCCAGCAGCTTAATGGGCAGGGCTTCGGATACGCAGTATTTT. This sequence encodes CASSLMGRASDTQYF. The V gene is TRBV11-2, the J gene TRBJ2-3; perhaps TRBD1 as D (5 bases). CDR3 length equals 15 residues. Trimming took off 2 bases at V and 6 bases at J, with 15 bases between the two ends. The germline V gene has CDR1 SGHAT and CDR2 FQNNGV.

The chain couples TRBV10-2 to TRBJ2-5; D possibly corresponds to TRBD2 (5 bases). The germline V gene has CDR1 WSHSY and CDR2 SAAADI. With 2 bases removed from V and 7 bases from J, the gap between germline ends came to 11 bases. This CDR3 spans 13 amino acids. The CDR3 loop reads CASSETPGGTQYF. CDR3 bases: TGCGCCAGCAGTGAGACCCCTGGAGGGACCCAGTACTTC.

This clone was seen a few times. The J gene is TRBJ2-7, the V gene TRBV6-6; D is possibly TRBD2 (6 bases). Germline CDR1 reads MNHNY; CDR2 reads SVGAGI (reference sequence). V was trimmed by 7 bases and J by 0 bases, leaving 19 bases between them. CDR3 length: 16 residues. CDR3 bases: TGTGCCAGCACCCCCCTTGGGGGACTGGGCTCCTACGAGCAGTACTTC. This encodes CASTPLGGLGSYEQYF.

The rearrangement uses TRBV6-5 and TRBJ2-5; weak D call: TRBD2 (6 bases). With the DNA end fitting TRBJ2-7 better, the J assignment may be wrong. From germline, CDR1 is MNHEY and CDR2 SVGAGI. The CDR3 spans 14 residues. The CDR3 DNA follows: TGTGCCAGCAGTTCCCCCCCTGCGGGATACGAGCAGTACTTC. This codes for CASSSPPAGYEQYF.

This clone was detected many times. The chain has TRBV6-6 and TRBJ2-1, with 8 positions matching TRBD2. The CDR3 extends over 12 amino acids. From germline, CDR1 is MNHNY and CDR2 SVGAGI (reference sequence). V shed 10 bases, J shed 9 bases, and the junction held 8 bases outside the gene matches. Here the CDR3 DNA reads TGTGCCATAACTAGCGGAGTCGCTGAGCAGTTCTTC. It translates to CAITSGVAEQFF.

Only one count was recorded for this clone. The CDR3 region is CASSASGRSLGDTQYF. Written as DNA, the CDR3 is TGCGCCAGCAGCGCTAGCGGGAGGTCCTTAGGAGATACGCAGTATTTT. The gene calls are TRBV5-1 and TRBJ2-3; 11 positions agree with TRBD2. CDR1 SGHRS and CDR2 YFSETQ come from the germline V gene. V lost 4 bases and J lost 5; bases outside the gene matches: 9. This CDR3 spans 16 amino acids.

The CDR3 protein is CASSPGTSNEQFF. CDR3 nucleotide sequence: TGTGCCAGCTCACCAGGGACTAGCAATGAGCAGTTCTTC. The genes are TRBV18 and TRBJ2-1; 8 nucleotides agree with TRBD2. V lost 2 bases, J lost 6 bases, and 0 bases stayed unmatched. Germline assignment: CDR1 KGHSH and CDR2 LQKENI. The CDR3 loop spans 13 amino acids.

This chain links TRBV30 with TRBJ1-4; 8 bases are a match to TRBD1. From germline, CDR1 is GTSNPN and CDR2 SVGIG (reference sequence). V trimming: 5 bases; J trimming: 4 bases; junction bases outside the gene matches: 6. CDR3 size: 14 residues. The CDR3 loop reads CAWQGQGRNEKLFF. The CDR3 DNA follows: TGTGCCTGGCAAGGACAGGGCCGTAATGAAAAACTGTTTTTT. Complete variable domain (other parts from reference TRBV30 and TRBJ1-4): SQTIHQWPATLVQPVGSPLSLECTVEGTSNPNLYWYRQAAGRGLQLLFYSVGIGQISSEVPQNLSASRPQDRQFILSSKKLLLSDSGFYLCAWQGQGRNEKLFFGSGTQLSVL.